The 28 T cell receptor beta chains presented below share a single source sample, sequenced in a study of CXCR3-negative and CXCR3-positive naive CD8 T cells. Whole-study findings and limits: Naive cells positive for CXCR3 carried more hydrophobic TRB CDR3s than CXCR3-negative ones.

These receptors' targets are unknown. With UMI labels, 5' RACE was used to prepare the TRB cDNA libraries. TCRdb re-called the 5' RACE reads; one entry per CDR3 protein, DNA not given. The sample has over 100,000 distinct CDR3 sequences. Sequencing input: naive CXCR3+ CD8+ T cells from blood. Regarding subset: CD45RO-CCR7+CD27+CD95- naive CD8+ T cells expressing CXCR3 (TNR3+). All receptors come from a human donor in good health. Some clones in this sample may be carry-over from other donors' samples.

The rearrangement links TRBV4-3 to TRBJ2-5; TCRdb names TRBD2, which stays unverified in the absence of DNA. CDR3 size: 13 residues. Per germline, CDR1 LGHNA and CDR2 YSLEER. This chain's CDR3 is CASSPGGVQTQYF.

The rearrangement links TRBV28 to TRBJ2-7. CDR1 and CDR2 (germline): MDHEN, SYDVKM. The CDR3 sequence is 11 residues long. This CDR3 is CASSTTYEQYF.

The V and J genes are TRBV2 and TRBJ2-7; as DNA is missing, the TRBD1 call by TCRdb cannot be tested. This CDR3 has 15 amino acids. The germline gives CDR1 SNHLY, CDR2 FYNNEI. CDR3 sequence reads: CASSETTGGRYEQYF.

The rearrangement joins TRBV4-3 to TRBJ2-7; TCRdb indicates TRBD1, and absent DNA this call remains unverified. The CDR3 totals 20 residues. CDR1 is LGHNA, CDR2 YSLEER, per germline. CDR3 amino acids: CASSQDPDRGASGRPYEQYF.

The J gene is TRBJ2-1, the V gene TRBV15; TCRdb names TRBD2, which stays unverified in the absence of DNA. Germline assignment: CDR1 LNHNV and CDR2 YYDKDF (reference sequence). The CDR3 extends over 18 amino acids. The CDR3 sequence: CATSRDPLWRGGLNEQFF.

The V call is TRBV5-1, the J call TRBJ1-1; TCRdb calls TRBD1, which cannot be checked without DNA. The CDR3 totals 17 residues. Germline V lookup: CDR1 SGHRS, CDR2 YFSETQ. The CDR3 loop is CASSIGWTGTMNTEAFF.

V and J are TRBV5-1 and TRBJ1-1; TCRdb calls TRBD1, which cannot be checked without DNA. CDR1 SGHRS and CDR2 YFSETQ come from the germline V gene. This CDR3 is 12 amino acids long. The CDR3 loop is CASSTGQGEAFF.

The chain joins TRBV7-9 to TRBJ2-1; the TRBD2 assignment by TCRdb is unverifiable without DNA. This CDR3 is 15 amino acids long. CDR1 SEHNR and CDR2 FQNEAQ come from the germline V gene (reference sequence). The CDR3 reads CASSLLAGVHNEQFF.

The chain uses TRBV5-4 and TRBJ2-1; the TCRdb call, TRBD1, lacks DNA for checking. From germline, CDR1 is SGHNT and CDR2 YYREEE (reference sequence). This CDR3 region has 15 residues. CDR3 region: CASRWGGVGYNEQFF.

The chain joins TRBV10-3 to TRBJ1-6; TCRdb picks TRBD1, but there is no DNA to check that call. This CDR3 region has 13 residues. The germline CDR1 and CDR2 sequences are ENHRY and SYGVKD. The CDR3 sequence: CAIGTATLPPLHF.

The V call is TRBV7-2, the J call TRBJ2-3; with no DNA, the TCRdb D assignment of TRBD2 cannot be verified. The CDR3 is 14 amino acids. Germline-derived CDR1 and CDR2 are SGHTA and FQGNSA. This CDR3 is CASSSPSGADTQYF.

This sequence joins TRBV4-2 and TRBJ1-1. The CDR3 spans 13 residues. Germline V gene data show CDR1 as LGHNA and CDR2 as YNFKEQ. CDR3 in amino acids: CASSQGGTSEAFF.

The chain has TRBV5-4 and TRBJ1-1; TCRdb's D call, TRBD1, is unchecked because there is no DNA. The CDR3 contains 16 residues. Germline assignment: CDR1 SGHNT and CDR2 YYREEE (reference sequence). The CDR3 reads CASSLAGGQGGTEAFF.

V usage is TRBV27 and J usage is TRBJ2-2; TCRdb selects TRBD1, and the lack of DNA leaves this call unchecked. The germline CDR1 and CDR2 sequences are MNHEY and SMNVEV (reference sequence). The CDR3 runs to 18 residues. CDR3 region: CASSFDSGQGTGTGELFF.

The J gene is TRBJ2-7, the V gene TRBV13; the D call of TRBD1 rests on TCRdb alone, since no DNA is present to check it. This CDR3 region has 14 residues. Germline CDR1 PRHDT, CDR2 FYEKMQ (reference sequence). CDR3 amino acids: CASSLVDRAHEQYF.

This rearrangement joins TRBV10-3 to TRBJ2-3; the D gene TCRdb calls, TRBD2, cannot be checked with no DNA. The CDR3 consists of 13 residues. Germline values: CDR1 ENHRY, CDR2 SYGVKD. The CDR3 spells CAIRGPATDTQYF.

The chain couples TRBV15 to TRBJ2-7; the TCRdb D gene call, TRBD1, has no DNA to confirm it. Germline V gene lookup returns CDR1 LNHNV and CDR2 YYDKDF (reference sequence). The CDR3 is 18 amino acids. CDR3 in amino acids: CATSRFRGGQGNDYEQYF. Full variable domain (remainder filled in from reference TRBV15 and TRBJ2-7): DAMVIQNPRYQVTQFGKPVTLSCSQTLNHNVMYWYQQKSSQAPKLLFHYYDKDFNNEADTPDNFQSRRPNTSFCFLDIRSPGLGDTAMYLCATSRFRGGQGNDYEQYFGPGTRLTVT.

The gene calls are TRBV5-6 and TRBJ2-1; TCRdb outputs TRBD1, but without DNA this stays unchecked. The CDR3 loop spans 16 amino acids. Germline V gives CDR1 SGHDT, CDR2 YYEEEE. This chain's CDR3 is CASSAGNSKSQGEQFF.

V is TRBV20-1 and J is TRBJ2-3; as DNA is missing, the TRBD1 call by TCRdb cannot be tested. Germline V lookup: CDR1 DFQATT, CDR2 SNEGSKA (reference sequence). The CDR3 has 16 residues. The CDR3 sequence: CSARDRRRGSTDTQYF.

This chain links TRBV7-9 with TRBJ2-7; TCRdb outputs TRBD1, but without DNA this stays unchecked. The V gene's germline CDR1 is SEHNR and CDR2 FQNEAQ (reference sequence). The CDR3 sequence is 15 residues long. Here the CDR3 reads CASSGAGTGSYEQYF.

The CDR3 loop reads CASSLRPNEQYF. The rearrangement uses TRBV7-8 and TRBJ2-7. The germline V gene has CDR1 SGHVS and CDR2 FQNEAQ. The CDR3 runs to 12 residues. Together with reference TRBV7-8 and TRBJ2-7, the CDR3 gives the full variable domain: GAGVSQSPRYKVAKRGQDVALRCDPISGHVSLFWYQQALGQGPEFLTYFQNEAQLDKSGLPSDRFFAERPEGSVSTLKIQRTQQEDSAVYLCASSLRPNEQYFGPGTRLTVT.

CDR3 amino acids: CASSALPEGGNIDGYTF. The chain uses TRBV9 and TRBJ1-2. The CDR3 covers 17 residues. Germline V CDR1 and CDR2: SGDLS, YYNGEE.

J is TRBJ2-1 and V is TRBV28; there is no DNA to check the TCRdb D call of TRBD2. The CDR3 runs 17 residues. Germline CDR1 MDHEN, CDR2 SYDVKM. The CDR3 here is CASSLALAGLSYNEQFF.

CDR3 sequence reads: CSAQDSYNYEQYF. The rearrangement uses TRBV29-1 and TRBJ2-7; the TCRdb D gene call, TRBD1, has no DNA to confirm it. CDR1 is SQVTM and CDR2 is ANQGSEA in the germline V gene. The CDR3 has 13 residues.

V usage is TRBV5-1 and J usage is TRBJ1-1. Germline values: CDR1 SGHRS, CDR2 YFSETQ. This CDR3 contains 13 residues. CDR3: CASIGPTDTEAFF.

The chain couples TRBV29-1 to TRBJ1-1. Per the germline V gene, CDR1 is SQVTM and CDR2 is ANQGSEA. The CDR3 is made up of 13 amino acids. CDR3 region: CSVEFERNTEAFF.

V is TRBV28 and J is TRBJ2-5; the TCRdb D gene call, TRBD1, has no DNA to confirm it. There are 16 residues in the CDR3. Germline V gives CDR1 MDHEN, CDR2 SYDVKM. This CDR3 is CASTIVGATMQETQYF. The full variable domain, in which reference TRBV28 and TRBJ2-5 provide the parts outside the CDR3, is DVKVTQSSRYLVKRTGEKVFLECVQDMDHENMFWYRQDPGLGLRLIYFSYDVKMKEKGDIPEGYSVSREKKERFSLILESASTNQTSMYLCASTIVGATMQETQYFGPGTRLLVL.

The genes are TRBV19 and TRBJ2-1; TCRdb's assignment of TRBD2 cannot be checked, as there is no DNA. Germline CDR1 is LNHDA and CDR2 is SQIVND (reference sequence). The CDR3 is 14 amino acids. CDR3 sequence: CASSIASGPNEQFF. Full variable domain (missing parts from reference TRBV19 and TRBJ2-1): DGGITQSPKYLFRKEGQNVTLSCEQNLNHDAMYWYRQDPGQGLRLIYYSQIVNDFQKGDIAEGYSVSREKKESFPLTVTSAQKNPTAFYLCASSIASGPNEQFFGPGTRLTVL.